These 10 T cell receptor beta chains were sequenced from one sample in a study of T cells in Graves' hyperthyroidism and ophthalmopathy. TCR beta CDR3 region amplification was performed from RNA transcripts. Primed by the HTBI set, a first-round RT-PCR was run on the TCR CDR3. Each CDR3 protein is one row after TCRdb ran MiXCR on the multiplex PCR reads. Counted here are roughly 300,000 distinct CDR3 sequences, more than 11% occurring once; the ten biggest clones make up about 22%. Sequencing was done on a sample of blood. The source is a woman aged 25-40 years with Graves' hyperthyroidism.

This chain uses TRBV28 with TRBJ2-7; D gene uncertain. CDR3 length: 14 amino acids. Germline lookup yields CDR1 MDHEN and CDR2 SYDVKM. V lost 3 bases to trimming and J lost 3 bases, with 12 bases between them. For the CDR3, the DNA is TGTGCCAGCAGTTTGCTCACTCCGGGCTACGAGCAGTACTTC. Amino acids: CASSLLTPGYEQYF. Supplemented by reference TRBV28 and TRBJ2-7, the full variable domain reads DVKVTQSSRYLVKRTGEKVFLECVQDMDHENMFWYRQDPGLGLRLIYFSYDVKMKEKGDIPEGYSVSREKKERFSLILESASTNQTSMYLCASSLLTPGYEQYFGPGTRLTVT.

This clonotype has a count of ten or more. CDR3 loop: CASSPSGGGGEQYF. In DNA form, the CDR3 reads TGTGCCAGCAGCCCTAGCGGGGGTGGCGGCGAGCAGTACTTC. The chain has TRBV7-9 and TRBJ2-7, with 10 bases identical to TRBD2. Germline-derived CDR1 and CDR2 are SEHNR and FQNEAQ (reference sequence). The CDR3 sequence is 14 residues long. The ends lost 5 bases at V and 6 bases at J; junction bases unmatched: 7.

This clonotype has more than one count but fewer than ten. This chain joins TRBV19 and TRBJ2-5; D is uncertain. CDR1 is LNHDA and CDR2 is SQIVND in the germline V gene (reference sequence). The CDR3 is 15 amino acids. V was cut by 3 bases and J by 2 bases, with 13 bases left in between. The CDR3 DNA sequence: TGTGCCAGTAGTATCGGCCACGCCAGACAAGAGACCCAGTACTTC. Translated: CASSIGHARQETQYF. The complete variable domain, with remaining parts taken from reference TRBV19 and TRBJ2-5, reads DGGITQSPKYLFRKEGQNVTLSCEQNLNHDAMYWYRQDPGQGLRLIYYSQIVNDFQKGDIAEGYSVSREKKESFPLTVTSAQKNPTAFYLCASSIGHARQETQYFGPGTRLLVL.

There are many counts of this clonotype. The chain is built from TRBV15 and TRBJ2-1, with D tentatively TRBD2 (6 bases). CDR3 length equals 17 residues. CDR1 is LNHNV and CDR2 is YYDKDF in the germline V gene (reference sequence). V lost 0 bases and J lost 0, with 12 bases in between. The CDR3 coding sequence is TGTGCCACCAGCAGAGAGGGCGGGACCAGCTCCTACAATGAGCAGTTCTTC. Protein sequence: CATSREGGTSSYNEQFF.

The rearrangement uses TRBV28 and TRBJ1-5; D uncertain. V gave up 8 bases and J gave up 9 bases, with 23 bases separating them. The CDR3 is 15 amino acids. CDR1 is MDHEN, CDR2 SYDVKM, per germline. The CDR3 here is CASDLTRPLELPQHF. In DNA, the CDR3 is TGTGCCAGCGATTTGACACGTCCCCTTGAGCTGCCCCAGCATTTT.

This clonotype was recorded at least ten times. The chain links TRBV6-1 to TRBJ1-5, with no clear D. This CDR3 region has 12 residues. Germline V gene lookup returns CDR1 MNHNS and CDR2 SASEGT. V was cut by 3 bases and J by 9 bases, with 9 bases left in between. Here the CDR3 reads CASSDLGRPQHF. Written as DNA, the CDR3 is TGTGCCAGCAGTGACCTCGGGAGGCCCCAGCATTTT.

At least ten counts were recorded for this clonotype. The V call is TRBV29-1, the J call TRBJ2-1, with 9 bases aligning to TRBD2. With V trimmed by 3 bases and J by 6 bases, 6 bases remained unmatched. This CDR3 region has 14 residues. The germline V gene has CDR1 SQVTM and CDR2 ANQGSEA. The DNA of the CDR3 is TGCAGCGTTGATATGGCGGGAGGGGGCAATGAGCAGTTCTTC. Translation gives CSVDMAGGGNEQFF.

The chain is built from TRBV19 and TRBJ2-7; 8 positions match TRBD1. The CDR3 has 14 amino acids. The trim removed 5 bases at V and 3 bases at J, leaving 6 bases unmatched. Per the germline V gene, CDR1 is LNHDA and CDR2 is SQIVND (reference sequence). CDR3 loop: CASSPGQGYYEQYF. The CDR3 nucleotides are TGTGCCAGTAGTCCCGGACAGGGTTACTACGAGCAGTACTTC.

About this clonotype: Sequence at one end of the junction differs from germline and may be a read error. The V and J genes are TRBV7-3 and TRBJ2-3; 16 bases line up with TRBD2. CDR3 length: 19 amino acids. Looked up from germline, CDR1 is SGHTA and CDR2 is FQGTGA. The CDR3 is CASSDPGTSGRGGADTEYF. Written as DNA, the CDR3 is TGTGCCAGCAGCGACCCCGGGACTAGCGGGAGGGGAGGCGCAGATACGGAGTATTTT.

This clonotype was counted ten times or more. This chain links TRBV28 with TRBJ2-3, with 14 positions matching TRBD2. Germline V gene sequence: CDR1 MDHEN, CDR2 SYDVKM. CDR3 length: 15 residues. The trim removed 6 bases at V and 7 bases at J, leaving 6 bases unmatched. This chain's CDR3 is CASSQGTSGSYTQYF. CDR3 in DNA: TGTGCCAGCAGCCAAGGGACTAGCGGGAGTTATACGCAGTATTTT. The variable domain in full, completed from reference TRBV28 and TRBJ2-3, reads DVKVTQSSRYLVKRTGEKVFLECVQDMDHENMFWYRQDPGLGLRLIYFSYDVKMKEKGDIPEGYSVSREKKERFSLILESASTNQTSMYLCASSQGTSGSYTQYFGPGTRLTVL.